Listed below are T cell receptor beta chains from one sample, sequenced in a study of T cells in localized non-small cell lung cancer. Only in-frame clones appear in the TCRdb table, and some are missing; sequencing was by immunoSEQ multiplex PCR. The top ten hold roughly 12% of the sample, which has roughly 2,700 clones, just under 30% seen once. The specimen was lung tumor tissue, collected before any cancer treatment. The origin of the receptors is a woman aged 40-69 years with stage III lung adenocarcinoma. The CDR3 runs from the conserved cysteine through the conserved F or W. The D gene is left open where the match is weak. Rows give clone size only sometimes, using once, few, many, or a class for an expanded clone.

-	TRBJ2-7	-	TRBV28	CASSLGATEQYF	TGTGCCAGCAGTTTAGGGGCTACCGAGCAGTACTTC
-	TRBJ2-5	TRBD1	TRBV18	CASSPQGASGETQYF	TGTGCCAGCTCACCGCAGGGGGCCTCGGGAGAGACCCAGTACTTC
-	TRBJ2-1	TRBD2	TRBV5-1	CASSLGLAGYYNEQFF	TGCGCCAGCAGCTTGGGACTAGCGGGTTATTACAATGAGCAGTTCTTC
-	TRBJ1-1	-	TRBV18	CASSPGAGASMNTEAFF	TGTGCCAGCTCACCAGGGGCAGGGGCCAGCATGAACACTGAAGCTTTCTTT
few	TRBJ2-1	TRBD2	TRBV11-3	CASSLGTSGKNEQFF	TGTGCCAGCAGCTTAGGGACTAGCGGGAAGAATGAGCAGTTCTTC
medium-sized	TRBJ2-7	TRBD1	TRBV9	CASSPSGQGAYEQYF	TGTGCCAGCAGTCCTTCCGGACAGGGAGCCTACGAGCAGTACTTC
few	TRBJ2-3	-	TRBV11-3	CASSHPDSTDTQYF	TGTGCCAGCAGCCATCCGGACAGCACAGATACGCAGTATTTT
-	TRBJ1-5	TRBD1	TRBV18	CASSLGQEAQPQHF	TGTGCCAGCTCACTCGGACAGGAGGCTCAGCCCCAGCATTTT
-	TRBJ1-1	-	TRBV19	CASSFRESEAFF	TGTGCCAGTAGTTTCCGGGAGTCTGAAGCTTTCTTT
few	TRBJ1-6	TRBD1	TRBV11-3	CASSLGGTAYNSPLHF	TGTGCCAGCAGCTTAGGGGGGACAGCCTATAATTCACCCCTCCACTTT
-	TRBJ1-1	TRBD1	TRBV6-8	CASSVGQGSTEAFF	TGTGCCAGCAGTGTCGGACAGGGTTCCACTGAAGCTTTCTTT
-	TRBJ2-7	-	TRBV25-1	CASSTAGSYEQYF	TGTGCCAGCAGTACGGCAGGCTCCTACGAGCAGTACTTC
medium-sized	TRBJ1-2	-	TRBV14	CASSQYRGGVRGEDGYTF	TGTGCCAGCAGCCAATATAGGGGGGGCGTCAGGGGCGAGGATGGCTACACCTTC
-	TRBJ2-1	TRBD1	TRBV18	CASSPPQTGGINEQFF	TGTGCCAGCTCACCACCGCAGACAGGGGGAATCAATGAGCAGTTCTTC
few	TRBJ2-3	-	TRBV9	CASSGSVGDTQYF	TGTGCCAGCAGCGGGTCGGTGGGAGATACGCAGTATTTT
once	TRBJ2-2	TRBD1	TRBV5-1	CASSLGYSGGKNTGELFF	TGCGCCAGCAGCTTGGGTTACTCAGGGGGAAAGAACACCGGGGAGCTGTTTTTT
large	TRBJ2-1	-	TRBV6-8	CASSPGTLGEQFF	TGTGCCAGCAGTCCCGGGACCTTAGGGGAGCAGTTCTTC
-	TRBJ1-6	TRBD1	TRBV19	CASSTGGSNSPLHF	TGTGCCAGTAGTACAGGGGGAAGTAATTCACCCCTCCACTTT
few	TRBJ1-3	-	TRBV11-3	CASSHDSSSGNTIYF	TGTGCCAGCAGCCATGACAGTAGCTCTGGAAACACCATATATTTT
once	TRBJ2-1	TRBD2	TRBV5-1	CASSLSGGSSYNEQFF	TGCGCCAGCAGCTTGAGCGGGGGGTCCTCCTACAATGAGCAGTTCTTC
-	TRBJ1-1	-	TRBV5-1	CASSYGLKTGGAFF	TGCGCCAGCAGCTATGGACTAAAGACGGGAGGAGCTTTCTTT
-	TRBJ2-1	-	TRBV6-8	CASSYSAKGAYNEQFF	TGTGCCAGCAGTTACTCGGCCAAAGGGGCCTACAATGAGCAGTTCTTC
-	TRBJ1-2	TRBD1	TRBV11-3	CASSLGTGQEMHYGYTF	TGTGCCAGCAGCTTAGGAACGGGACAGGAGATGCACTATGGCTACACCTTC
-	TRBJ1-3	-	TRBV9	CASRPGPSSGNTIYF	TGTGCCAGCAGACCGGGGCCGAGCTCTGGAAACACCATATATTTT
-	TRBJ1-1	-	TRBV28	CASSLGGRTEAFF	TGTGCCAGCAGTTTAGGTGGGAGGACTGAAGCTTTCTTT
few	TRBJ2-3	TRBD2	TRBV7-8	CASSLRETDTQYF	TGTGCCAGCAGCCTGCGGGAGACAGATACGCAGTATTTT
few	TRBJ2-7	-	TRBV9	CASSVGSTAYEQYF	TGTGCCAGCAGCGTAGGATCGACAGCCTACGAGCAGTACTTC
few	TRBJ1-2	-	TRBV5-1	CASSPIGEGYGYTF	TGCGCCAGCAGCCCGATCGGGGAGGGGTATGGCTACACCTTC
-	TRBJ2-7	TRBD2	TRBV5-1	CASSLGPGTSDEQYF	TGCGCCAGCAGCTTGGGTCCCGGGACTAGCGACGAGCAGTACTTC
-	TRBJ2-6	-	TRBV6-8	CASSYSGGSGANVLTF	TGTGCCAGCAGTTACTCTGGTGGCTCTGGGGCCAACGTCCTGACTTTC
-	TRBJ1-5	TRBD1	TRBV19	CASRVTGGSSNQPQHF	TGTGCCAGTAGGGTTACAGGGGGGTCGAGCAATCAGCCCCAGCATTTT
medium-sized	TRBJ1-1	TRBD1	TRBV11-3	CASSLKGAGPNTEAFF	TGTGCCAGCAGCTTAAAGGGGGCAGGGCCGAACACTGAAGCTTTCTTT
-	TRBJ2-1	-	TRBV6-8	CASSYSGDEQFF	TGTGCCAGCAGTTACTCCGGAGATGAGCAGTTCTTC
-	TRBJ2-7	TRBD2	TRBV19	CASSPLAAESYEQYF	TGTGCCAGTAGTCCCCTAGCGGCGGAATCCTACGAGCAGTACTTC
-	TRBJ1-3	-	TRBV19	CAASTFTNTIYF	TGTGCCGCCTCAACCTTCACCAACACCATATATTTT
medium-sized	TRBJ2-7	TRBD1	TRBV14	CASSQNRGQQYF	TGTGCCAGCAGCCAGAACAGGGGGCAGCAGTACTTC
few	TRBJ2-7	-	TRBV12-5	CASGLEDEQYF	TGTGCTAGTGGTTTGGAGGACGAGCAGTACTTC
-	TRBJ2-2	TRBD2	TRBV7-7	CASSFSGGWSGELFF	TGTGCCAGCAGCTTTAGCGGGGGTTGGTCCGGGGAGCTGTTTTTT
large	TRBJ2-6	-	TRBV11-3	CASSLSVYSGANVLTF	TGTGCCAGCAGCTTATCGGTGTACTCTGGGGCCAACGTCCTGACTTTC
few	TRBJ2-1	TRBD2	TRBV7-6	CASSFGLAQNEQFF	TGTGCCAGCAGCTTCGGACTAGCGCAGAATGAGCAGTTCTTC
-	TRBJ1-6	-	TRBV6-4	CASSEEGVASPLHF	TGTGCCAGCAGTGAAGAGGGGGTGGCTTCACCCCTCCACTTT
few	TRBJ1-2	-	TRBV28	CASSLWDGYGYTF	TGTGCCAGCAGTTTATGGGACGGTTATGGCTACACCTTC
-	TRBJ1-2	-	TRBV2	CASSEAGGGVEGYTF	TGTGCCAGCAGTGAAGCCGGGGGGGGCGTGGAGGGCTACACCTTC
-	TRBJ2-1	-	TRBV7-5	CASSRDPASYNEQFF	TGTGCCAGCAGCCGGGACCCTGCCTCCTACAATGAGCAGTTCTTC
-	TRBJ1-5	-	TRBV19	CASSAGPNQPQHF	TGTGCCAGTAGTGCAGGGCCAAATCAGCCCCAGCATTTT
few	TRBJ1-2	-	TRBV13	CASSLGPGTDGYTF	TGTGCCAGCAGCTTAGGGCCGGGGACGGATGGCTACACCTTC
few	TRBJ2-1	-	TRBV29-1	CSVRSSYNEQFF	TGCAGCGTGAGGAGCTCCTACAATGAGCAGTTCTTC
-	TRBJ1-2	-	TRBV7-1	CASSLHGLDGYTF	TGTGCCAGCAGCTTACACGGGTTGGATGGCTACACCTTC
-	TRBJ1-6	-	TRBV14	CASSGDSPLHF	TGTGCCAGCAGCGGGGATTCACCCCTCCACTTT
-	TRBJ1-1	-	TRBV9	CASSHGYTEAFF	TGTGCCAGCAGCCACGGGTACACTGAAGCTTTCTTT